What follows are 25 T cell receptor beta chains derived from one specimen sequenced in a study of CD8 T cells in ankylosing spondylitis (dated by TCRdb to 2015 to 2018). These receptors have no known antigen. Broad study findings and their caveats: Blood from ankylosing spondylitis patients appeared to be characterized by a TCR beta motif made up of fewer than ten highly homologous amino acid variants.

Library method: 5' RACE. Sequencing relied on an Illumina HiSeq 2500. Using fastp trimming at Q25 and MiXCR clonotype assembly, TCRdb reanalyzed the public sequencing data and kept in-frame beta chains. A single entry per CDR3 protein holds the most common genes and DNA from its merged rows. The sample table lists roughly 670,000 distinct CDR3 sequences, roughly 20% of them with a count of one. Around 19% of the sample goes to the ten largest clones. The sequenced sample consisted of blood, either unsorted or a sorted T cell fraction (not recorded which). The receptors come from a male donor with ankylosing spondylitis.

The chain carries TRBV7-2 and TRBJ1-1; D remains unclear. The germline CDR1 and CDR2 sequences are SGHTA and FQGNSA. The V end was cut by 5 bases, the J end by 3 bases, with 16 bases between. The CDR3 spans 15 residues. CDR3 region: CASSPREGGYTEAFF. CDR3 nucleotide sequence: TGTGCCAGCAGCCCCCGGGAGGGTGGGTACACTGAAGCTTTCTTT.

This chain links TRBV5-5 with TRBJ2-1; D tentatively reads TRBD1 or TRBD2 (5 bases each). In germline, CDR1 is SGHKS, CDR2 YYEKEE (reference sequence). This CDR3 comprises 15 residues. V was trimmed by 6 bases and J by 4 bases, leaving 17 bases between them. CDR3 residues: CASTRGVGGYNEQFF. CDR3 sequence (DNA): TGTGCCAGCACCCGAGGGGTTGGCGGGTACAATGAGCAGTTCTTC. The whole variable domain, filled in from reference TRBV5-5 and TRBJ2-1, reads DAGVTQSPTHLIKTRGQQVTLRCSPISGHKSVSWYQQVLGQGPQFIFQYYEKEERGRGNFPDRFSARQFPNYSSELNVNALLLGDSALYLCASTRGVGGYNEQFFGPGTRLTVL.

V is TRBV4-1 and J is TRBJ2-5, with 10 nucleotides matching TRBD2. Per germline, CDR1 MGHRA and CDR2 YSYEKL. Germline trimming cut 0 bases from V and 4 bases from J; bases unmatched to any gene: 5. The CDR3 totals 16 residues. For the CDR3, the DNA is TGCGCCAGCAGCCAAGACAGAGCGGGGGGGGGAGAGACCCAGTACTTC. Its translation: CASSQDRAGGGETQYF.

This clonotype turned up a few times. V gene TRBV12-3 or TRBV12-4 combines with J gene TRBJ1-6, with TRBD1 matching over 7 bases. V was clipped by 3 bases and J by 9 bases; unmatched bases: 5. This CDR3 is 14 amino acids long. CDR3 sequence (DNA): TGTGCCAGCAGTTTCAGACAGGGAAGTTCACCCCTCCACTTT. Amino acid sequence: CASSFRQGSSPLHF.

On this clonotype itself: The missing conserved phenylalanine or tryptophan at the end of this CDR3 makes a read error likely. It is unclear where the CDR3 begins or ends on the DNA, so no DNA is shown, and the CDR3 is as TCRdb lists it. The chain recombines TRBV12-3 or TRBV12-4 with TRBJ1-1; no check of the table's D call, TRBD1, against the DNA was made. The CDR3 spans 12 residues, counting both ends. CDR3 protein: CASSLGGQGVVC.

J is TRBJ2-3 and V is TRBV24-1; a weak D match, TRBD2 (5 bases). Germline CDR1 KGHDR, CDR2 SFDVKD. This CDR3 region has 17 residues. Trimming stripped 6 bases from V and 2 bases from J, with 20 bases between. CDR3 protein: CATSTPDPGIATDTQYF. The CDR3 DNA reads TGTGCCACCAGTACTCCAGATCCGGGAATAGCCACAGATACGCAGTATTTT.

J is TRBJ2-3 and V is TRBV20-1, with 10 bases fitting TRBD1. This CDR3 spans 15 amino acids. The V segment lost 4 bases and the J segment 1 base; nucleotides outside the gene matches: 5. In germline, CDR1 is DFQATT, CDR2 SNEGSKA (reference sequence). CDR3 residues: CSANRDRGGTDTQYF. CDR3 DNA: TGCAGTGCTAACCGGGACAGGGGAGGCACAGATACGCAGTATTTT.

This clonotype turned up a few times. The J gene is TRBJ1-1, the V gene TRBV20-1; D possibly corresponds to TRBD1 (5 bases). The CDR3 totals 14 residues. Trimming pared 6 bases from V and 3 bases from J, leaving 17 bases between. CDR1 DFQATT and CDR2 SNEGSKA come from the germline V gene (reference sequence). The CDR3, as DNA: TGCAGTGCCCCGCTCATCGGGGGGTACACTGAAGCTTTCTTT. Translating it yields CSAPLIGGYTEAFF.

This clonotype was found many times. The chain recombines TRBV10-3 with TRBJ1-2, with no clear D. The CDR3 is made up of 13 amino acids. V gave up 2 bases and J gave up 3 bases, with 7 bases separating them. CDR1 and CDR2 (germline): ENHRY, SYGVKD. The CDR3 nucleotides are TGTGCCATCAGTGAGGACACCGACTATGGCTACACCTTC. Amino acid sequence: CAISEDTDYGYTF.

The CDR3 nucleotides read TGCAGCGTTGAGCCTTGGGCTAGCGGGAGTTACAATGAGCAGTTCTTC. Translated, it gives CSVEPWASGSYNEQFF. This chain joins TRBV29-1 and TRBJ2-1, with TRBD2 matching 10 bases. This CDR3 region has 16 residues. Germline values: CDR1 SQVTM, CDR2 ANQGSEA. J lost 4 bases, V lost 3 bases, and 9 bases had no gene match.

This clonotype was picked up a small number of times. The J gene is TRBJ2-1, the V gene TRBV28; the match to TRBD1 covers 7 bases. This CDR3 is 17 amino acids long. The germline V gene has CDR1 MDHEN and CDR2 SYDVKM. With V trimmed by 5 bases and J by 4 bases, 14 bases remained unmatched. CDR3 sequence (DNA): TGTGCCAGCAGTCTCCCCCCGGGCAGGGGGATTTACAATGAGCAGTTCTTC. Translating gives CASSLPPGRGIYNEQFF.

The rearrangement uses TRBV28 and TRBJ2-2; unclear D gene. Per the germline V gene, CDR1 is MDHEN and CDR2 is SYDVKM. The ends were cut back, 7 bases at V and 2 bases at J, with 11 bases in the middle. CDR3 length equals 14 residues. CDR3 DNA: TGTGCCAGCACCCTCCTAAGCAACACCGGGGAGCTGTTTTTT. Translation gives CASTLLSNTGELFF.

The chain couples TRBV20-1 to TRBJ2-1, with a weak D call TRBD2 (6 bases). CDR3 length: 17 residues. Trimming removed 1 base from V and 0 bases from J, with 16 bases in between. The germline gives CDR1 DFQATT, CDR2 SNEGSKA (reference sequence). The CDR3 DNA is TGCAGTGCTAGAGTCGGCGGGGCCCAGAGCTCCTACAATGAGCAGTTCTTC. It encodes CSARVGGAQSSYNEQFF.

This clonotype has more than one count but fewer than ten. The chain combines TRBV5-1 with TRBJ2-5; TRBD2 agrees at 11 bases. The CDR3 consists of 14 residues. CDR1 is SGHRS and CDR2 is YFSETQ in the germline V gene. Trimming removed 7 bases from V and 1 base from J; junction bases left unmatched: 3. CDR3 protein: CASGTSGFQETQYF. Here the CDR3 DNA reads TGCGCCAGCGGGACTAGCGGTTTCCAAGAGACCCAGTACTTC.

J is TRBJ2-3 and V is TRBV7-2; no clear D. The CDR3 runs 14 residues. The V end was cut by 2 bases, the J end by 5 bases, with 11 bases between. Germline V gives CDR1 SGHTA, CDR2 FQGNSA. CDR3 bases: TGTGCCAGCAGCTTACCCCTCGCGCAAGATACGCAGTATTTT. It codes for CASSLPLAQDTQYF.

This clonotype was observed a few times. The chain employs TRBV5-6 and TRBJ2-7; D is unresolved. This CDR3 spans 15 amino acids. Germline V gene lookup returns CDR1 SGHDT and CDR2 YYEEEE. Trimming shortened V by 2 bases and J by 0 bases, and 12 bases separated the two germline ends. CDR3 sequence: CASSLRPPASYEQYF. As DNA, the CDR3 is TGTGCCAGCAGCTTAAGACCGCCTGCCTCCTACGAGCAGTACTTC.

This clonotype was seen only a few times. J is TRBJ2-1 and V is TRBV6-1, with TRBD2 identical over 9 bases. Germline V gives CDR1 MNHNS, CDR2 SASEGT. The CDR3 has 16 amino acids. Trimming cost V 7 bases and J 10 bases; bases outside gene matches: 17. CDR3 nucleotide sequence: TGTGCCAGCACCACCCCGGGGTCTAGCGGGGCGCAGGAGCAGTTCTTC. Encoded protein: CASTTPGSSGAQEQFF.

The chain couples TRBV5-1 to TRBJ2-2; TRBD1 might be the D (5 bases). The germline V and J ends were trimmed by 6 bases and 1 base, with 16 bases remaining between them. Germline loops: CDR1 SGHRS, CDR2 YFSETQ. The CDR3 totals 16 residues. This chain's CDR3 is CASTVVGAGNTGELFF. Written as DNA, the CDR3 is TGCGCCAGCACCGTTGTAGGGGCCGGGAACACCGGGGAGCTGTTTTTT.

This clonotype was seen only a few times. The rearrangement links TRBV11-2 to TRBJ1-5; D is unresolved. Trimming removed 6 bases from V and 2 bases from J, with 11 bases in between. Germline CDR1 reads SGHAT; CDR2 reads FQNNGV. CDR3 size: 14 residues. The CDR3 is CASRKDGGNQPQHF. The CDR3 DNA sequence: TGTGCCAGCAGGAAGGACGGAGGCAATCAGCCCCAGCATTTT.

This clonotype was counted only a few times. The gene calls are TRBV5-5 and TRBJ2-3; TRBD1 agrees at 9 bases. In germline, CDR1 is SGHKS, CDR2 YYEKEE (reference sequence). This CDR3 has 16 residues. The junction had 6 bases not matched to a gene; V was cut back by 3 bases and J by 1 base. The CDR3 nucleotides read TGTGCCAGCAGCTCCACAGGGGGCTGGGGCACAGATACGCAGTATTTT. It specifies CASSSTGGWGTDTQYF.

This clonotype showed up just a few times. The chain recombines TRBV24-1 with TRBJ1-2; tentative D call: TRBD1 (5 bases). V shed 5 bases and J shed 7 bases, with 13 bases lying between them. The CDR3 is 13 amino acids. Germline V gene data show CDR1 as KGHDR and CDR2 as SFDVKD. The CDR3 nucleotides read TGTGCCACCAGTGTCGGAGGGGCGGTTGGCTACACCTTC. The encoded protein is CATSVGGAVGYTF.

V and J are TRBV7-9 and TRBJ1-1; D gene ambiguous. This CDR3 has 11 amino acids. V lost 6 bases to trimming and J lost 11 bases, with 13 bases between them. Per the germline V gene, CDR1 is SEHNR and CDR2 is FQNEAQ (reference sequence). The CDR3 DNA reads TGTGCCAGCAGTAACGAGAGGGTGGCTTTCTTT. It is translated as CASSNERVAFF.

The gene calls are TRBV20-1 and TRBJ1-5; 10 positions agree with TRBD1. The CDR3 spans 18 residues. With 0 bases clipped from V and 0 bases from J, the junction kept 8 bases outside the gene matches. The germline gives CDR1 DFQATT, CDR2 SNEGSKA (reference sequence). The CDR3 loop is CSARDLRTGGYSNQPQHF. The CDR3 nucleotides read TGCAGTGCTAGAGATCTTAGGACAGGGGGTTATAGCAATCAGCCCCAGCATTTT.

The V and J genes are TRBV27 and TRBJ1-6, with 7 positions matching TRBD1. V shed 5 bases and J 10 bases; nucleotides not matched to a gene: 8. The CDR3 is 14 residues long. Germline CDR1 MNHEY, CDR2 SMNVEV (reference sequence). Written as DNA, the CDR3 is TGTGCCAGCAGTCCGACAGGGTGGACCTCACCCCTCCACTTT. This codes for CASSPTGWTSPLHF.

The genes are TRBV20-1 and TRBJ1-3; a weak D match, TRBD1 (5 bases). Germline lookup yields CDR1 DFQATT and CDR2 SNEGSKA (reference sequence). V dropped 6 bases and J dropped 2 bases, with 14 bases sitting between them. The CDR3 length is 14 residues. This CDR3 is CSAVSGTAGNTIYF. The CDR3 DNA is TGCAGTGCCGTATCCGGGACGGCTGGAAACACCATATATTTT.